The 6 T cell receptor beta chains listed next were all sequenced from one sample in a study of T-cell memory formation after mild COVID-19. TCRdb reanalysed the 5' RACE reads using MiXCR and keeps one entry per CDR3 protein. The sample shows tens of thousands of distinct CDR3 sequences, about a quarter of them seen only once. Sequencing was carried out using PBMCs or a T cell subset sorted from them (not recorded which). The receptors originated from a man aged 18 to 29 who had mild COVID-19 (a few samples of this study predate the infection). Cell type and time point are not known.

Comment on this clonotype: It may be a read error: a sequence one base away is much more abundant. The rearrangement uses TRBV30 and TRBJ2-1; D is unresolved. CDR3 size: 13 residues. The germline gives CDR1 GTSNPN, CDR2 SVGIG (reference sequence). Trimming removed 2 bases at V and 8 bases at J, with 13 bases between. CDR3: CAWSSSSIHEQFF. The CDR3 DNA sequence: TGTGCCTGGAGTTCAAGTAGTATACATGAGCAGTTCTTC.

This clonotype has just a few counts. The V and J genes are TRBV4-2 and TRBJ1-2; 8 positions agree with TRBD1. The CDR3 is 15 amino acids. Trimming removed 2 bases from V and 3 bases from J; junction bases left unmatched: 5. Germline CDR1 LGHNA, CDR2 YNFKEQ. CDR3 protein: CASSQPGTGDYGYTF. The CDR3 DNA reads TGTGCCAGCAGCCAACCCGGGACAGGCGACTATGGCTACACCTTC.

The sample holds many counts of this clonotype. The rearrangement uses TRBV6-5 and TRBJ2-7; D gene unclear. Germline-derived CDR1 and CDR2 are MNHEY and SVGAGI. The germline V and J ends were trimmed by 4 bases and 0 bases, with 7 bases remaining between them. The CDR3 spans 13 residues. CDR3 region: CASSFRTSYEQYF. CDR3 bases: TGTGCCAGCAGTTTCCGGACCTCCTACGAGCAGTACTTC.

This clonotype was seen a few times. This chain joins TRBV29-1 and TRBJ2-7; D is possibly TRBD1 or TRBD2 (6 bases each). Germline CDR1 SQVTM, CDR2 ANQGSEA. This CDR3 region has 13 residues. V was cut by 7 bases and J by 2 bases, with 15 bases left in between. The CDR3 here is CSAEGGGTYEQYF. The DNA for the CDR3 is TGCAGCGCCGAAGGAGGGGGGACCTACGAGCAGTACTTC.

This clonotype was counted a few times. The rearrangement joins TRBV7-8 to TRBJ2-7; 8 nucleotides align to TRBD2. Looked up from germline, CDR1 is SGHVS and CDR2 is FQNEAQ. This CDR3 spans 15 amino acids. Trimming cost V 4 bases and J 4 bases; bases outside gene matches: 9. The CDR3 DNA sequence: TGTGCCAGCAGCTCCATCCCGGCGGGGGGTTACGAGCAGTACTTC. Its translation is CASSSIPAGGYEQYF.

CDR3 in amino acids: CASSLPGQHYSGANVLTF. The CDR3 DNA is TGTGCCAGCAGCTTACCGGGACAGCATTATTCTGGGGCCAACGTCCTGACTTTC. The chain has TRBV7-3 and TRBJ2-6; 7 nucleotides agree with TRBD1. V dropped 2 bases and J dropped 1; count of bases not matched to a gene: 8. CDR1 is SGHTA and CDR2 is FQGTGA in the germline V gene. CDR3 length: 18 amino acids.